The T cell receptor beta chain described here comes from a study of metastatic and nonmetastatic thyroid tumors. No patient had received any treatment before thyroid surgery. In the original workflow: The study built a papillary thyroid cancer distant-metastasis classifier from CDR3 differences across clinicopathological groups. Using MiXCR, TCRdb re-called clones from the PCR reads. Here the V and J calls rest on TCRdb's processing, not on the authors' analysis. The top ten hold 5% to 6.5% of the sample, which has about 7,900 clones, roughly 25% seen once. The CDR3 extends over 19 amino acids. The source material was adjacent normal tissue. The chain joins TRBV3-2 to TRBJ1-5. TRBV3-2 is shown as a pseudogene. This sequence originates from a female donor with papillary thyroid cancer or a benign thyroid nodule (not recorded which). Some clones in this sample may be carry-over from other donors' samples. The CDR3, as DNA: TGTGCCAGCAGCCAAGAGGGGGGAGGGGCGGAATATAGCAATCAGCCCCAGCATTTT. Translated, it gives CASSQEGGGAEYSNQPQHF.